The rows below give T cell receptor beta chains drawn from one sample of a study of CD4 T cells in relation to SARS-CoV-2 and coronaviruses. These receptors' targets are unknown. Only in-frame clones appear in the TCRdb table, and some are missing; sequencing was by immunoSEQ multiplex PCR. The sample consists of about 19,000 clones, approximately 80% of them appearing once. Material: CD4+ T cells from PBMCs, cultured in vitro. The receptors come from a human donor in good health. CDR3s include the opening cysteine and the closing phenylalanine or tryptophan. D genes are given only for firm matches. Only part of the rows carry a size: once, few, many, or a class if the clone is expanded.

abundance | d_gene | j_gene | len | v_gene | CDR3nt | CDR3aa
once | TRBD2 | TRBJ2-3 | 16 | TRBV14 | TGTGCCAGCAGCCAAAATAGCGGGATGGGGACGGATACGCAGTATTTT | CASSQNSGMGTDTQYF
NA | NA | TRBJ2-1 | 11 | TRBV24-1 | TGTGCCACCAGTGATTTCGCTGAGCAGTTCTTC | CATSDFAEQFF
NA | NA | TRBJ1-2 | 16 | TRBV5-4 | TGTGCCAGCAGCTTGTTACTTCAGCCTGGGCTTAATGGCTACACCTTC | CASSLLLQPGLNGYTF
NA | TRBD1 | TRBJ2-7 | 15 | TRBV28 | TGTGCCAGCAGTTTGTTATCAGGGGGTTTGAACGAGCAGTACTTC | CASSLLSGGLNEQYF
once | NA | TRBJ1-2 | 15 | TRBV5-1 | TGCGCCAGCAGCCAGACTACAGGGTTTGGCTATGGCTACACCTTC | CASSQTTGFGYGYTF
NA | NA | TRBJ1-5 | 11 | TRBV12-5 | TGTGCTAGTGGTATCAATCAGCCCCAGCATTTT | CASGINQPQHF
few | NA | TRBJ2-2 | 13 | TRBV11-3 | TGTGCCAGCAGCCGGATTACAGCCGGGGAGCTGTTTTTT | CASSRITAGELFF
NA | TRBD2 | TRBJ2-3 | 16 | TRBV9 | TGTGCCAGCAGCGTAGGACTAGCGCAGAGCACAGATACGCAGTATTTT | CASSVGLAQSTDTQYF
NA | TRBD2 | TRBJ2-7 | 14 | TRBV25-1 | TGTGCCAGCAGTGCCCGGGACTACCCCTACGAGCAGTACTTC | CASSARDYPYEQYF
few | NA | TRBJ2-7 | 13 | TRBV14 | TGTGCCAGCAGCCAAGATCTAGGGAGCGAGCAGTACTTC | CASSQDLGSEQYF
NA | NA | TRBJ2-1 | 13 | TRBV2 | TGTGCCAGCAGGGCTAGATTTTGGAATGAGCAGTTCTTC | CASRARFWNEQFF
NA | NA | TRBJ1-1 | 15 | TRBV7-8 | TGTGCCAGCAGCTTAGCGACTAGGGTATTCACTGAAGCTTTCTTT | CASSLATRVFTEAFF
NA | NA | TRBJ2-7 | 14 | TRBV5-4 | TGTGCCAGCAGCTTGGACAGGGAGAGCTACGAGCAGTACTTC | CASSLDRESYEQYF
once | TRBD1 | TRBJ1-6 | 17 | TRBV6-1 | TGTGCCAGCAGTGCTGGACAGGGGGCTTCCTATAATTCACCCCTCCACTTT | CASSAGQGASYNSPLHF
NA | TRBD1 | TRBJ2-3 | 16 | TRBV5-4 | TGTGCCAGCAGGGACAACCAGGGGGCACACGTCGGTACGCAGTATTTT | CASRDNQGAHVGTQYF
NA | TRBD1 | TRBJ2-7 | 14 | TRBV19 | TGTGCCAGTAGTTCGGACAGGGGGCTCTACGAGCAGTACTTC | CASSSDRGLYEQYF
NA | NA | TRBJ1-5 | 17 | TRBV12-5 | TGTGCTAGTGGTTTGGTACTGGGCAGGGACAGCAATCAGCCCCAGCATTTT | CASGLVLGRDSNQPQHF
NA | NA | TRBJ2-7 | 11 | TRBV30 | TGTGCCTGGAGTTCATTTCGCGAGCAGTACTTC | CAWSSFREQYF
NA | NA | TRBJ2-1 | 14 | TRBV5-6 | TGTGCCAGCAGCGCCGACTACGGCTACAATGAGCAGTTCTTC | CASSADYGYNEQFF
NA | NA | TRBJ2-7 | 14 | TRBV27 | TGTGCCAGCAGCCTGGTTGGGGAAACCTACGAGCAGTACTTC | CASSLVGETYEQYF
NA | NA | TRBJ2-1 | 18 | TRBV18 | TGTGCCAGCTCACCACCTTTCGAGACAATGAGCTCCTACAATGAGCAGTTCTTC | CASSPPFETMSSYNEQFF
NA | NA | TRBJ2-7 | 13 | TRBV3-1/TRBV3-2 | TGTGCCAGCAGCCAGGGGACCCACTACGAGCAGTACTTC | CASSQGTHYEQYF
once | TRBD2 | TRBJ2-3 | 14 | TRBV3-1/TRBV3-2 | TGTGCCAGCAGCCAAAGCGGGGGCGCAGATACGCAGTATTTT | CASSQSGGADTQYF
NA | NA | TRBJ2-7 | 14 | TRBV7-2 | TGTGCCAGCAGCTTGAGTTTAGGGAACTACGAGCAGTACTTC | CASSLSLGNYEQYF
NA | TRBD2 | TRBJ2-1 | 15 | TRBV7-2 | TGTGCCAGCAGCTTAACGGCGGGAGGGGGCGATGAGCAGTTCTTC | CASSLTAGGGDEQFF
once | TRBD2 | TRBJ2-7 | 17 | TRBV18 | TGTGCCAGCTCACCAGGGCTAGCGGGAGAACTCCCCTACGAGCAGTACTTC | CASSPGLAGELPYEQYF
NA | NA | TRBJ1-2 | 14 | TRBV5-6 | TGTGCCAGCAGCTTGGACGGGACGGCCTATGGCTACACCTTC | CASSLDGTAYGYTF
NA | TRBD1 | TRBJ1-6 | 15 | TRBV9 | TGTGCCAGCAGCGCCCCCGGGACAGCAAATTCACCCCTCCACTTT | CASSAPGTANSPLHF
NA | NA | TRBJ2-2 | 14 | TRBV14 | TGTGCCAGCAGCCAAGTGCTGGCCACCGGGGAGCTGTTTTTT | CASSQVLATGELFF
NA | NA | TRBJ2-1 | 11 | TRBV12-3/TRBV12-4 | TGTGCCAGCAGTTTTGGCAATGAGCAGTTCTTC | CASSFGNEQFF
NA | TRBD1 | TRBJ1-1 | 16 | TRBV28 | TGTGCCACCCTACTACAGGGGGCAAACATGAACACTGAAGCTTTCTTT | CATLLQGANMNTEAFF
NA | NA | TRBJ2-1 | 14 | TRBV9 | TGTGCCAGCAGTTTCGGACTTGCCTGGAATGAGCAGTTCTTC | CASSFGLAWNEQFF
NA | NA | TRBJ2-5 | 13 | TRBV7-3 | TGTGCCAGCAGCTTAGCGGAACAAGAGACCCAGTACTTC | CASSLAEQETQYF
NA | TRBD2 | TRBJ2-2 | 15 | TRBV7-3 | TGTGCCAGCAGCCCCCCCATAGCGGGAACCGGGGAGCTGTTTTTT | CASSPPIAGTGELFF
NA | NA | TRBJ2-1 | 13 | TRBV2 | TGTGCCAGCAGTGAGGACTCCCACGAGGAGCAGTTCTTC | CASSEDSHEEQFF
NA | TRBD2 | TRBJ2-4 | 19 | TRBV27 | TGTGCCAGCAGTTCTGCCGGGACTAGCGGGAGCGGGGCCAAAAACATTCAGTACTTC | CASSSAGTSGSGAKNIQYF
once | TRBD1 | TRBJ2-3 | 16 | TRBV19 | TGTGCCAGTAGCCCACGGACAGGGGCAAGGGGAGATACGCAGTATTTT | CASSPRTGARGDTQYF
NA | NA | TRBJ1-2 | 14 | TRBV19 | TGTGCCAGTAGTATCATTTCGGTAAACTATGGCTACACCTTC | CASSIISVNYGYTF
NA | NA | TRBJ2-7 | 13 | TRBV7-2 | TGTGCCAGCAGCTTAGCACGCTCCTACGAGCAGTACTTC | CASSLARSYEQYF
NA | NA | TRBJ1-2 | 11 | TRBV20-1 | TGCAGTGCTAGAAAAAGGGAAGGCTACACCTTC | CSARKREGYTF
NA | NA | TRBJ1-3 | 16 | TRBV6-1 | TGTGCCAGCAGTGAAATGGCAGTTCTCTCTGGAAACACCATATATTTT | CASSEMAVLSGNTIYF
NA | NA | TRBJ2-1 | 15 | TRBV9 | TGTGCCAGCAGCGTGGAGGGAGTCGCCTACAATGAGCAGTTCTTC | CASSVEGVAYNEQFF
NA | NA | TRBJ1-2 | 16 | TRBV5-1 | TGCGCCAGCAGCCCTCGGGGGGCGGGTGCTCTTTATGGCTACACCTTC | CASSPRGAGALYGYTF
NA | NA | TRBJ1-1 | 13 | TRBV7-3 | TGTGCCAGCAGCTTACGGGACAACACTGAAGCTTTCTTT | CASSLRDNTEAFF
NA | TRBD2 | TRBJ2-3 | 20 | TRBV19 | TGTGCCAGTAGTCGTCAACCCGGGACTAGCGGGAGAGGAGGCACAGATACGCAGTATTTT | CASSRQPGTSGRGGTDTQYF
NA | NA | TRBJ2-1 | 14 | TRBV5-1 | TGCGCCAGCAGATTAAGTAGCGGCCGGAATGAGCAGTTCTTC | CASRLSSGRNEQFF
once | NA | TRBJ2-1 | 16 | TRBV4-2 | TGTGCCAGCAGCTTCCGGTCAGGAGGGCCGAGGAATGAGCAGTTCTTC | CASSFRSGGPRNEQFF
hyperexpanded | NA | TRBJ2-1 | 12 | TRBV11-3 | TGTGCCAGCAGCTTAGTGGCTAACGAGCAGTTCTTC | CASSLVANEQFF
NA | NA | TRBJ1-6 | 14 | TRBV2 | TGTGCCAGCGGCCGGGGGAACAATAATTCACCCCTCCACTTT | CASGRGNNNSPLHF
NA | TRBD2 | TRBJ2-7 | 14 | TRBV15 | TGTGCCACCAGCAGAGTGGGGGGGGTGGGCGAGCAGTACTTC | CATSRVGGVGEQYF
NA | TRBD1 | TRBJ2-3 | 16 | TRBV5-1 | TGCGCCAGCAGCCTTAGGACAGGGAGAAGCACAGATACGCAGTATTTT | CASSLRTGRSTDTQYF
NA | NA | TRBJ2-7 | 13 | TRBV11-3 | TGTGCCAGCAGCTTAGACAGGAAGTCCGAGCAGTACTTC | CASSLDRKSEQYF
once | NA | TRBJ1-3 | 14 | TRBV6-6 | TGTGCCAGCAGTATTCCAGGGTTGGGAAACACCATATATTTT | CASSIPGLGNTIYF
NA | NA | TRBJ2-3 | 16 | TRBV11-2 | TGTGCCAGCAGCTTAGATTTAGGGATAAGCACAGATACGCAGTATTTT | CASSLDLGISTDTQYF
NA | TRBD1 | TRBJ2-2 | 14 | TRBV29-1 | TGCAGCGTTTTCCCGGGACAGGGAAACGGGGAGCTGTTTTTT | CSVFPGQGNGELFF
once | TRBD1 | TRBJ1-2 | 16 | TRBV30 | TGTGCCTGGACCCCGGCAGGGGGATCATATTCTTATGGCTACACCTTC | CAWTPAGGSYSYGYTF
NA | TRBD2 | TRBJ2-5 | 15 | TRBV7-9 | TGTGCCAGCAGATCAATGCTGACTAGCTCAGAGACCCAGTACTTC | CASRSMLTSSETQYF
NA | NA | TRBJ1-1 | 17 | TRBV11-2 | TGTGCCAGCAGCGCCCAGGATGGGGGCGCGGGTTTCACTGAAGCTTTCTTT | CASSAQDGGAGFTEAFF
once | NA | TRBJ2-3 | 16 | TRBV28 | TGTGCCAGCAGTACCAACAAGTGGCTTGTGGCAGATACGCAGTATTTT | CASSTNKWLVADTQYF